Shown below are 31 T cell receptor beta chains from a single sample sequenced in a study of PD-1 blockade in classical Hodgkin lymphoma. Sequencing used immunoSEQ multiplex PCR; TCRdb keeps in-frame clones, though not all of them. The sample consists of fewer than 25,000 clones, about nine tenths of them appearing once. All trial patients relapsed after autologous stem cell transplantation. The sequences come from peripheral blood mononuclear cells (PBMCs), collected before the second cycle of nivolumab. These receptors came from a human donor with classical Hodgkin lymphoma.

The V gene is TRBV7-8, the J gene TRBJ2-4; D uncertain. CDR3 length equals 13 residues. The germline CDR1 and CDR2 sequences are SGHVS and FQNEAQ. With 1 base removed from V and 3 bases from J, the gap between germline ends came to 4 bases. CDR3 coding DNA: TGTGCCAGCAGCTTAGTCGGCAAAAACATTCAGTACTTC. Translated, it gives CASSLVGKNIQYF.

The chain recombines TRBV7-9 with TRBJ1-6; possible D gene TRBD1, 6 bases. Trimming took 1 base from V and 10 from J, leaving 11 bases between them. Germline V gives CDR1 SEHNR, CDR2 FQNEAQ (reference sequence). This CDR3 region has 14 residues. The CDR3 nucleotides read TGTGCCAGCAGCTTAGACAGGGTGTTGTCACCCCTCCACTTT. Its translation is CASSLDRVLSPLHF. Supplemented by reference TRBV7-9 and TRBJ1-6, the full variable domain reads DTGVSQNPRHKITKRGQNVTFRCDPISEHNRLYWYRQTLGQGPEFLTYFQNEAQLEKSRLLSDRFSAERPKGSFSTLEIQRTEQGDSAMYLCASSLDRVLSPLHFGNGTRLTVT.

The chain combines TRBV5-1 with TRBJ2-7; D ambiguous. The CDR3 is 12 amino acids. Germline loops: CDR1 SGHRS, CDR2 YFSETQ. Trimming left V 2 bases short and J 5 bases short, with 8 bases between. The CDR3 loop is CASSFLGNEQYF. The CDR3 nucleotides are TGCGCCAGCAGCTTCTTGGGCAACGAGCAGTACTTC.

This chain connects TRBV5-1 to TRBJ2-2; 8 bases are a match to TRBD1. CDR3 length: 14 amino acids. Germline trimming cut 4 bases from V and 8 bases from J; bases unmatched to any gene: 7. CDR1 SGHRS and CDR2 YFSETQ come from the germline V gene. The CDR3 nucleotides read TGCGCCAGCAGCACGGAGACAGGGGCTGGGGAGCTGTTTTTT. The encoded protein is CASSTETGAGELFF.

V gene TRBV5-1 combines with J gene TRBJ2-5, with 9 nucleotides matching TRBD1. Germline V gives CDR1 SGHRS, CDR2 YFSETQ. Unmatched junction bases numbered 3, after V lost 7 bases and J lost 2 bases. CDR3 size: 13 residues. The CDR3 region is CASQQGAQETQYF. The CDR3 DNA sequence: TGCGCCAGCCAACAGGGGGCACAAGAGACCCAGTACTTC.

The rearrangement joins TRBV5-1 to TRBJ1-3; D gene uncertain. V gave up 0 bases and J gave up 6 bases, with 10 bases separating them. CDR3 length: 14 residues. Germline CDR1 SGHRS, CDR2 YFSETQ. Here the CDR3 DNA reads TGCGCCAGCAGCTTGGCAACCTTGGAAAACACCATATATTTT. Amino acids: CASSLATLENTIYF.

The rearrangement uses TRBV29-1 and TRBJ1-2; 10 nucleotides match TRBD1. This CDR3 comprises 12 residues. The germline V gene has CDR1 SQVTM and CDR2 ANQGSEA. V was pared by 6 bases and J by 4 bases, with 2 bases of the junction left unmatched. CDR3 DNA sequence: TGCAGCGTGGGACAGGGGAGCTATGGCTACACCTTC. Translated, it gives CSVGQGSYGYTF. The full variable domain, completed using reference TRBV29-1 and TRBJ1-2, is SAVISQKPSRDICQRGTSLTIQCQVDSQVTMMFWYRQQPGQSLTLIATANQGSEATYESGFVIDKFPISRPNLTFSTLTVSNMSPEDSSIYLCSVGQGSYGYTFGSGTRLTVV.

V usage is TRBV29-1 and J usage is TRBJ1-2; tentative D call: TRBD1 (6 bases). V lost 8 bases to trimming and J lost 2 bases, with 15 bases between them. The CDR3 covers 13 residues. Germline CDR1 SQVTM, CDR2 ANQGSEA. The CDR3 reads CSLGAGWNYGYTF. Written as DNA, the CDR3 is TGCAGCCTGGGGGCGGGGTGGAACTATGGCTACACCTTC.

The V gene is TRBV6-1, the J gene TRBJ2-3; TRBD2 matches at 8 bases. The CDR3 has 16 amino acids. The J segment lost 0 bases and the V segment lost 4 bases, leaving 6 bases of the junction unmatched. Per the germline V gene, CDR1 is MNHNS and CDR2 is SASEGT. The CDR3 region has the DNA TGTGCCAGCAGTGTGGGCGGGGGGCTGAGCACAGATACGCAGTATTTT. This translates into CASSVGGGLSTDTQYF.

This sequence joins TRBV5-1 and TRBJ1-5; perhaps TRBD1 as D (5 bases). Trimming took 0 bases from V and 8 from J, leaving 15 bases between them. Germline loops: CDR1 SGHRS, CDR2 YFSETQ. This CDR3 is 15 amino acids long. The CDR3 region is CASSLDGLAREPQHF. CDR3 in DNA: TGCGCCAGCAGCTTGGACGGACTGGCCAGGGAGCCCCAGCATTTT.

This clone came up a few times. This chain joins TRBV6-6 and TRBJ1-1; TRBD1 aligns across 8 bases. CDR3 length equals 15 residues. The germline V gene has CDR1 MNHNY and CDR2 SVGAGI (reference sequence). The trim removed 5 bases at V and 0 bases at J, leaving 5 bases unmatched. Here the CDR3 reads CASSQNRGMNTEAFF. The CDR3 DNA follows: TGTGCCAGCAGTCAAAACAGGGGGATGAACACTGAAGCTTTCTTT.

This chain connects TRBV6-6 to TRBJ1-2, with D unclear. This CDR3 region has 14 residues. The germline CDR1 and CDR2 sequences are MNHNY and SVGAGI (reference sequence). The germline V and J ends were trimmed by 6 bases and 0 bases, with 11 bases remaining between them. CDR3 region: CASRTSPSNYGYTF. As DNA, the CDR3 is TGTGCCAGCAGAACAAGTCCGTCTAACTATGGCTACACCTTC.

J is TRBJ2-1 and V is TRBV4-3, with D uncertain. The V end lost 0 bases, the J end lost 8 bases, and 14 bases lay between the germline ends. The CDR3 has 15 residues. CDR1 and CDR2 (germline): LGHNA, YSLEER. CDR3 nucleotides: TGCGCCAGCAGCCAAGACTACCTCTCGGGCGATGAGCAGTTCTTC. It encodes CASSQDYLSGDEQFF.

The J gene is TRBJ1-3, the V gene TRBV9, with D perhaps matching TRBD1 (6 bases). The germline CDR1 and CDR2 sequences are SGDLS and YYNGEE. The length of the CDR3 is 17 residues. V was trimmed by 0 bases and J by 0 bases, leaving 13 bases between them. The CDR3: CASSVGSGAYSGNTIYF. The DNA for the CDR3 is TGTGCCAGCAGCGTAGGGTCAGGGGCCTACTCTGGAAACACCATATATTTT.

The chain combines TRBV29-1 with TRBJ1-2, with D perhaps TRBD1 (6 bases). Trimming took 6 bases from V and 8 from J, leaving 19 bases between them. The CDR3 is 13 residues long. Germline CDR1 is SQVTM and CDR2 is ANQGSEA. Here the CDR3 reads CSVSGAAVSGYTF. The CDR3 DNA reads TGCAGCGTCTCAGGGGCCGCCGTCTCCGGCTACACCTTC.

The chain links TRBV5-1 to TRBJ2-7; 12 bases are shared with TRBD1. The CDR3 length is 15 residues. Germline V gene data show CDR1 as SGHRS and CDR2 as YFSETQ. J gave up 6 bases and V 1 base, and 5 bases lay outside the gene matches. The CDR3 bases are TGCGCCAGCAGCTTGCAGGGACAGGGGGCTAGCGAGCAGTACTTC. As protein: CASSLQGQGASEQYF.

The chain uses TRBV19 and TRBJ1-6, with 7 nucleotides matching TRBD1. The V and J ends lost 5 bases and 5 bases, in that order; junction bases with no gene match: 6. CDR1 LNHDA and CDR2 SQIVND come from the germline V gene (reference sequence). This CDR3 contains 15 residues. CDR3 sequence: CASSPTGIDNSPLHF. The DNA for the CDR3 is TGTGCCAGTAGTCCGACAGGGATTGATAATTCACCCCTCCACTTT. Drawing the rest from reference TRBV19 and TRBJ1-6, the complete variable domain is DGGITQSPKYLFRKEGQNVTLSCEQNLNHDAMYWYRQDPGQGLRLIYYSQIVNDFQKGDIAEGYSVSREKKESFPLTVTSAQKNPTAFYLCASSPTGIDNSPLHFGNGTRLTVT.

The CDR3 region is CASSLAQGGGDGNTIYF. The CDR3 region has the DNA TGCGCCAGCAGCTTGGCCCAGGGAGGCGGTGATGGAAACACCATATATTTT. The V and J genes are TRBV5-1 and TRBJ1-3, with D maybe TRBD1 (5 bases). V lost 0 bases and J 3 bases, leaving 16 bases between the germline ends. The CDR3 is made up of 17 amino acids. Germline lookup yields CDR1 SGHRS and CDR2 YFSETQ.

Written as DNA, the CDR3 is TGTGCCAGCAGCTTAACAGGGTCAGGGGTCGAGCAGTACTTC. Encoded protein: CASSLTGSGVEQYF. The rearrangement links TRBV7-9 to TRBJ2-7; D possibly corresponds to TRBD1 (6 bases). The CDR3 contains 14 residues. Germline V gives CDR1 SEHNR, CDR2 FQNEAQ (reference sequence). V gave up 2 bases and J gave up 6 bases, with 14 bases separating them.

The chain couples TRBV7-9 to TRBJ2-3; D possibly uses TRBD1 or TRBD2 (5 bases each). Trimming shortened V by 4 bases and J by 2 bases, and 13 bases separated the two germline ends. The V gene's germline CDR1 is SEHNR and CDR2 FQNEAQ (reference sequence). CDR3 size: 15 residues. The CDR3 here is CASSSEGITTDTQYF. The CDR3 DNA follows: TGTGCCAGCAGCTCAGAGGGGATCACCACAGATACGCAGTATTTT.

CDR3 bases: TGCGCCAGCAGCTTGGTTTCCGAGCGCTACGAGCAGTACTTC. Protein sequence: CASSLVSERYEQYF. The chain links TRBV5-1 to TRBJ2-7; D is unclear. The CDR3 runs 14 residues. CDR1 is SGHRS and CDR2 is YFSETQ in the germline V gene. V gave up 0 bases and J gave up 3 bases, with 10 bases separating them.

The chain couples TRBV9 to TRBJ2-1; D uncertain. Deletions cut 5 bases from V and 5 bases from J, with 11 bases between. Looked up from germline, CDR1 is SGDLS and CDR2 is YYNGEE. This CDR3 has 13 amino acids. As DNA, the CDR3 is TGTGCCAGCAGGGGGTCCCACAACAATGAGCAGTTCTTC. Its translation is CASRGSHNNEQFF.

The chain uses TRBV6-6 and TRBJ1-1; D is unresolved. The CDR3 runs to 16 residues. V lost 2 bases to trimming and J lost 0 bases, with 13 bases between them. The germline CDR1 and CDR2 sequences are MNHNY and SVGAGI (reference sequence). The CDR3 DNA reads as TGTGCCAGCAGTTACGAGGAGATACCGATGAACACTGAAGCTTTCTTT. Translated, it gives CASSYEEIPMNTEAFF.

The rearrangement joins TRBV14 to TRBJ1-2; D is uncertain. The CDR3 covers 15 residues. From germline, CDR1 is SGHDN and CDR2 FVKESK. The V end lost 0 bases, the J end lost 4 bases, and 12 bases lay between the germline ends. The CDR3 bases are TGTGCCAGCAGCCAAGATCTTCGCCAGACCTATGGCTACACCTTC. Protein sequence: CASSQDLRQTYGYTF.

The rearrangement joins TRBV5-1 to TRBJ2-6; maybe TRBD2 (6 bases). This CDR3 has 15 amino acids. V was cut by 5 bases and J by 1 base, with 10 bases left in between. The germline V gene encodes CDR1 SGHRS and CDR2 YFSETQ. The CDR3 here is CASSAAGSGANVLTF. The CDR3 DNA sequence: TGCGCCAGCAGTGCTGCGGGGTCTGGGGCCAACGTCCTGACTTTC. The whole variable domain, filled in from reference TRBV5-1 and TRBJ2-6, reads KAGVTQTPRYLIKTRGQQVTLSCSPISGHRSVSWYQQTPGQGLQFLFEYFSETQRNKGNFPGRFSGRQFSNSRSEMNVSTLELGDSALYLCASSAAGSGANVLTFGAGSRLTVL.

This chain connects TRBV7-8 to TRBJ2-3; D gene uncertain. Germline values: CDR1 SGHVS, CDR2 FQNEAQ. This CDR3 region has 13 residues. The V and J ends lost 3 bases and 5 bases respectively, with 9 bases between them. CDR3 sequence: CASSFSGKDTQYF. Written as DNA, the CDR3 is TGTGCCAGCAGCTTTAGTGGGAAAGATACGCAGTATTTT.

The chain links TRBV5-1 to TRBJ2-5, with TRBD2 matching 10 bases. CDR3 length: 14 amino acids. V trimming: 6 bases; J trimming: 3 bases; junction bases outside the gene matches: 5. Germline V gene lookup returns CDR1 SGHRS and CDR2 YFSETQ. CDR3 sequence reads: CASTRGTSEETQYF. CDR3 nucleotides: TGCGCCAGCACCCGAGGGACTAGCGAAGAGACCCAGTACTTC. Full variable domain (rest looked up from reference TRBV5-1 and TRBJ2-5): KAGVTQTPRYLIKTRGQQVTLSCSPISGHRSVSWYQQTPGQGLQFLFEYFSETQRNKGNFPGRFSGRQFSNSRSEMNVSTLELGDSALYLCASTRGTSEETQYFGPGTRLLVL.

This sequence joins TRBV7-9 and TRBJ2-7, with 8 nucleotides matching TRBD1. CDR3 length: 16 residues. Germline values: CDR1 SEHNR, CDR2 FQNEAQ (reference sequence). Germline trimming cut 4 bases from V and 7 bases from J; bases unmatched to any gene: 15. The CDR3 nucleotides read TGTGCCAGCAGCTCGGATAGGACCCTGCGGACAGGGGAGCAGTACTTC. Protein sequence: CASSSDRTLRTGEQYF.

V and J are TRBV5-1 and TRBJ2-7; 12 nucleotides align to TRBD2. The CDR3 covers 16 residues. The V gene's germline CDR1 is SGHRS and CDR2 YFSETQ. Germline trimming cut 4 bases from V and 2 bases from J; bases unmatched to any gene: 7. The CDR3 here is CASSPGLAGGPYEQYF. CDR3 DNA sequence: TGCGCCAGCAGCCCCGGGCTAGCGGGGGGGCCCTACGAGCAGTACTTC.

The chain employs TRBV19 and TRBJ1-1; 7 bases are shared with TRBD1. The CDR3 is 13 residues long. The V and J ends lost 9 bases and 1 base, in that order; junction bases with no gene match: 5. CDR1 and CDR2 (germline): LNHDA, SQIVND (reference sequence). The CDR3 DNA reads as TGTGCCAGCGATGACAGGGCGAACACTGAAGCTTTCTTT. Residues: CASDDRANTEAFF.

This chain connects TRBV9 to TRBJ1-6; a possible D gene is TRBD1 (6 bases). Trimming took off 8 bases at V and 5 bases at J, with 23 bases between the two ends. The CDR3 runs 17 residues. Germline-derived CDR1 and CDR2 are SGDLS and YYNGEE. The CDR3 DNA follows: TGTGCCAGACCCCCGATTAGGGGGGGGTACAATAATTCACCCCTCCACTTT. This gives the protein CARPPIRGGYNNSPLHF.